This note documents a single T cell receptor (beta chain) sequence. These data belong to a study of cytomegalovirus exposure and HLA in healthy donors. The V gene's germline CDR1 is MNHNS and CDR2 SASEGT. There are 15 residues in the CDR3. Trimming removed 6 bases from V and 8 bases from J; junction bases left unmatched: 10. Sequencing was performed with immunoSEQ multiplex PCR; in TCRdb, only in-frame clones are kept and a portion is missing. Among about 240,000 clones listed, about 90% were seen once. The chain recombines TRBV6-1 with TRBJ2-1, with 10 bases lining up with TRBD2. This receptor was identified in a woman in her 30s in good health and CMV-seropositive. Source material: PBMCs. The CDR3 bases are TGTGCCAGCAGCCCCCTAGCGGGAGTGGCGGATGAGCAGTTCTTC. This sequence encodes CASSPLAGVADEQFF.